This is a list of T cell receptor beta chains from one sample in a study of shared clonotypes between healthy human individuals. Assay used: immunoSEQ multiplex PCR; TCRdb lists only in-frame clones, some missing. The table lists 650,000 to 800,000 clones, 72% of them singletons. Sequenced sample: memory CD4+ T cells sorted from blood. The origin of the receptors is a woman in her twenties or thirties in good health. CDR3s include the opening cysteine and the closing phenylalanine or tryptophan. The D gene is left open where the match is weak. Clone sizes are given selectively: once, few, many, or a class where the clone is expanded.

D gene	V gene	J gene	clone size	CDR3 protein	CDR3 DNA
-	TRBV2	TRBJ1-5	-	CASSVNGGNQPQHF	TGTGCCAGCAGTGTTAACGGCGGCAATCAGCCCCAGCATTTT
-	TRBV6-5	TRBJ2-7	-	CASRRTGRYEQYF	TGTGCCAGCAGGAGAACGGGCCGCTACGAGCAGTACTTC
-	TRBV7-3	TRBJ2-3	-	CASSFPGTTQYF	TGTGCCAGCAGCTTCCCTGGGACTACGCAGTATTTT
TRBD2	TRBV19	TRBJ2-2	-	CASSPGGSTGELFF	TGTGCCAGTAGTCCGGGAGGGAGCACCGGGGAGCTGTTTTTT
-	TRBV4-1	TRBJ2-5	-	CASSQRARGEAETQYF	TGCGCCAGCAGCCAAAGGGCCAGGGGCGAGGCGGAGACCCAGTACTTC
-	TRBV28	TRBJ2-1	-	CASIYQLGNEQFF	TGTGCCAGCATATACCAATTAGGCAATGAGCAGTTCTTC
TRBD1	TRBV28	TRBJ1-2	-	CASRTQGEVYGYTF	TGTGCCAGCAGGACACAGGGGGAGGTCTATGGCTACACCTTC
-	TRBV11-2	TRBJ1-1	-	CASSLVEQDTEAFF	TGTGCCAGCAGCTTAGTTGAACAGGACACTGAAGCTTTCTTT
-	TRBV19	TRBJ2-2	-	CAIPPNTGELFF	TGTGCCATCCCACCGAACACCGGGGAGCTGTTTTTT
-	TRBV28	TRBJ2-4	-	CASGGALGAKNIQYF	TGTGCCAGCGGGGGCGCTTTGGGGGCCAAAAACATTCAGTACTTC
TRBD1	TRBV29-1	TRBJ2-2	-	CSVGRGLDTGELFF	TGCAGCGTCGGAAGGGGGCTGGACACCGGGGAGCTGTTTTTT
-	TRBV28	TRBJ2-7	once	CASSPTRGAYEQYF	TGTGCCAGCAGCCCCACCAGGGGAGCCTACGAGCAGTACTTC
TRBD1	TRBV10-3	TRBJ1-2	once	CASSFRTGSNYGYTF	TGTGCCAGCAGTTTCCGGACAGGGTCTAACTATGGCTACACCTTC
-	TRBV6-1	TRBJ2-4	-	CASSGSGTAKNIQYF	TGTGCCAGCAGTGGTTCCGGGACAGCCAAAAACATTCAGTACTTC
-	TRBV15	TRBJ2-6	-	CATSRGLHSGANVLTF	TGTGCCACCAGCAGAGGACTCCACTCTGGGGCCAACGTCCTGACTTTC
TRBD2	TRBV5-4	TRBJ2-3	-	CASSWGAGGFSDTQYF	TGTGCCAGCAGCTGGGGAGCGGGAGGATTCTCCGATACGCAGTATTTT
-	TRBV28	TRBJ2-7	-	CASSLWQGGQYF	TGTGCCAGCAGTTTATGGCAGGGGGGGCAGTACTTC
-	TRBV28	TRBJ2-5	-	CASSLATLARETQYF	TGTGCCAGCAGTTTGGCTACCTTGGCCCGGGAGACCCAGTACTTC
TRBD1	TRBV5-4	TRBJ2-7	-	CASSLEGARYEQYF	TGTGCCAGCAGCTTGGAGGGGGCTAGGTACGAGCAGTACTTC
-	TRBV5-1	TRBJ2-1	-	CASSPGDMNEQFF	TGCGCCAGCAGCCCCGGAGATATGAATGAGCAGTTCTTC
TRBD1	TRBV28	TRBJ1-1	-	CASSSADRRNTEAFF	TGTGCCAGCAGTTCCGCGGACAGGAGGAACACTGAAGCTTTCTTT
TRBD2	TRBV27	TRBJ2-2	-	CASRRGSGTNTGELFF	TGTGCCAGCAGGCGGGGGAGCGGGACGAACACCGGGGAGCTGTTTTTT
TRBD2	TRBV29-1	TRBJ2-2	-	CSVVVLAENTGELFF	TGCAGCGTTGTGGTACTAGCGGAGAACACCGGGGAGCTGTTTTTT
TRBD2	TRBV28	TRBJ2-3	-	CASSEGGSRDTQYF	TGTGCCAGCAGTGAGGGAGGGTCCAGGGATACGCAGTATTTT
-	TRBV2	TRBJ2-4	-	CASMAGVKNIQYF	TGTGCCAGCATGGCAGGGGTCAAAAACATTCAGTACTTC
-	TRBV29-1	TRBJ2-7	-	CSVEGRGTYEQYF	TGCAGCGTTGAAGGCAGGGGTACCTACGAGCAGTACTTC
-	TRBV5-1	TRBJ2-5	-	CASSTRDGQETQYF	TGCGCCAGCAGCACGCGGGACGGTCAAGAGACCCAGTACTTC
TRBD1	TRBV5-1	TRBJ2-1	-	CASRATGGAYNEQFF	TGCGCCAGCAGGGCGACAGGGGGCGCCTACAATGAGCAGTTCTTC
-	TRBV5-4	TRBJ1-1	few	CASSPGGGVGTEAFF	TGTGCCAGCAGCCCCGGAGGGGGGGTCGGCACTGAAGCTTTCTTT
-	TRBV5-1	TRBJ2-2	once	CASSTRVGAGELFF	TGCGCCAGCAGCACGAGGGTCGGGGCCGGGGAGCTGTTTTTT
-	TRBV10-2	TRBJ2-1	-	CASSVITDEQFF	TGCGCCAGCAGTGTAATTACCGATGAGCAGTTCTTC
TRBD2	TRBV6-5	TRBJ2-2	once	CASSAFSSGTGELFF	TGTGCCAGCAGTGCCTTCTCTAGCGGCACCGGGGAGCTGTTTTTT
-	TRBV28	TRBJ1-5	many	CASSIDRAPQHF	TGTGCCAGCAGCATTGACCGGGCGCCCCAGCATTTT
TRBD2	TRBV7-2	TRBJ2-3	-	CASSLGVLAGGPTDTQYF	TGTGCCAGCAGCTTAGGGGTACTAGCGGGAGGGCCAACAGATACGCAGTATTTT
-	TRBV10-3	TRBJ2-1	-	CAIKGYNEQFF	TGTGCCATCAAGGGCTACAATGAGCAGTTCTTC
-	TRBV27	TRBJ1-1	-	CASSPPGREAFF	TGTGCCAGCAGTCCCCCCGGCAGGGAAGCTTTCTTT
-	TRBV5-1	TRBJ1-2	-	CASSFGTDANYGYTF	TGCGCCAGCAGCTTCGGGACGGATGCTAACTATGGCTACACCTTC
-	TRBV9	TRBJ1-5	-	CASSVGITSNQPQHF	TGTGCCAGCAGCGTAGGAATTACTAGCAATCAGCCCCAGCATTTT
-	TRBV10-1	TRBJ2-1	-	CASSEAGRDEQFF	TGCGCCAGCAGTGAGGCCGGGCGGGATGAGCAGTTCTTC